The TCR beta chain described here comes from a study of blood T cell repertoires in COVID-19 (dated by TCRdb to 2019 to 2021). General notes on the study: Samples from collaborators originated in the United States, Italy and Spain and spanned both the acute and convalescent phases of COVID-19. The sample metadata nearly always contained a de-identified subject ID, COVID-19 status, age in years and sex. HLA class I and class II types, where available, came from metadata supplied by the sample provider rather than from assay-based typing. Deeply sampled blood TCRbeta repertoires from subjects exposed to, actively infected with, or recovered from COVID-19 were included in the dataset. The repertoires were released in a freely available public database meant as a resource for research on the immune response to SARS-CoV-2. The material from the prospective study consisted of cDNA or gDNA derived from T cells, B-cell-depleted T cells, or PBMCs. Samples were obtained from the ongoing ImmuneRACE study (first 160 participants) and from over 1,000 subjects provided by 6 global collaborators.

Remarks on this clone: It has no known antigen specificity. Per-base qualities were not stored, and no clone one base away is much larger.

The CDR3 sequence holds 16 residues, the cysteine and phenylalanine included. CDR3 DNA only is kept here, 48 bases in frame from base 1. The germline V gene sets CDR1 to SGDLS and CDR2 to YYNGEE. For this chain, trimming is 4 bases at the V end and 1 base at the J end, and the number of junction bases without a gene match is 5. Collaborating institutions collected whole blood in K2EDTA tubes following their own protocols. For TCRbeta analysis, collaborators shipped samples in one of three forms: frozen whole blood, isolated PBMCs, or DNA extracted from either of those sample types. TCRbeta CDR3 regions were amplified from genomic DNA by means of the immunoSEQ Assay, a bias-controlled multiplex PCR. Processing in the source paper ran as follows. Nucleated cell counts per sample were estimated from amplification of reference gene primers within the assay. Sequence reads were collapsed and filtered to measure the absolute abundance of every unique TCRbeta CDR3 rearrangement. For each sample, productive Simpson clonality was calculated as the square root of Simpson's diversity index over productive rearrangements. TCRdb stores this immuneACCESS table with in-frame sequences only. Part of the clones is absent; in the studies checked, under half of the shortfall reflects unresolved V genes, and no reason is known for the rest. V and J calls and clone size are those listed in that table; D and trimming were worked out from the DNA. The sample table lists approximately 50,000 clones, roughly nine tenths of them with a count of one. The ten most abundant clones make up approximately 10% of the sample.

What the work shows at the level of the full study, not this receptor alone: How much clinical and demographic metadata was included differed by source and by participant, and the metadata was provided uncurated.

The source is a man at least 80 years old with active or convalescent COVID-19. The sequenced material came from peripheral blood. The rearranged segments are TRBV9 and TRBJ2-2, and 9 junctional nucleotides match TRBD1. The nucleotide sequence is given as TGTGCCAGCAGCTCGGGACAGGGAAGGAACACCGGGGAGCTGTTTTTT. This codes for CASSSGQGRNTGELFF.